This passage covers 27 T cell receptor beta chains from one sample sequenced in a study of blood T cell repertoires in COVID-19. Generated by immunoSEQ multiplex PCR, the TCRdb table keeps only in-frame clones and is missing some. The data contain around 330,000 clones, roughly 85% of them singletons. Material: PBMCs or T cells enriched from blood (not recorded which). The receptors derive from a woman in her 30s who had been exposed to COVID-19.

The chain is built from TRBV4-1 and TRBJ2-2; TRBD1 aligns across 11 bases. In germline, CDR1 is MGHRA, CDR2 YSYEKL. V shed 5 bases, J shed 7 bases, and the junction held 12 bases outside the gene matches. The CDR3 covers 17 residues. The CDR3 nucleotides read TGCGCCAGCAGCGCAGCTCCGGGACAGGGGGGGTTCGGGGAGCTGTTTTTT. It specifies CASSAAPGQGGFGELFF.

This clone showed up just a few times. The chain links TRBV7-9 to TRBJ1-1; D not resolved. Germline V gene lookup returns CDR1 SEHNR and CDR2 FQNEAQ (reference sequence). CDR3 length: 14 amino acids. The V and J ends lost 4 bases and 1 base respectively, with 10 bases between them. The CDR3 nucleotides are TGTGCCAGCAGCTCGTACGACAAGAACACTGAAGCTTTCTTT. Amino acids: CASSSYDKNTEAFF.

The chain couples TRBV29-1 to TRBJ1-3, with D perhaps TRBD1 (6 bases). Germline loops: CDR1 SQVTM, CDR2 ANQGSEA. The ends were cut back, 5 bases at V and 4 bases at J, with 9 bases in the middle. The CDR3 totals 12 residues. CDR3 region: CSVPDRGNTIYF. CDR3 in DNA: TGCAGCGTTCCGGACAGAGGAAACACCATATATTTT.

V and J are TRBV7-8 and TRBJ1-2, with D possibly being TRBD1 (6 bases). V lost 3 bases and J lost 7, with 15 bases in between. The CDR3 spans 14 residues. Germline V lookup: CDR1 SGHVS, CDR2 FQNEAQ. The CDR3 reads CASSFKREGGGYTF. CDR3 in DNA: TGTGCCAGCAGCTTCAAGAGGGAGGGGGGTGGCTACACCTTC. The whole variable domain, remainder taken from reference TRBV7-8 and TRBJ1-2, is GAGVSQSPRYKVAKRGQDVALRCDPISGHVSLFWYQQALGQGPEFLTYFQNEAQLDKSGLPSDRFFAERPEGSVSTLKIQRTQQEDSAVYLCASSFKREGGGYTFGSGTRLTVV.

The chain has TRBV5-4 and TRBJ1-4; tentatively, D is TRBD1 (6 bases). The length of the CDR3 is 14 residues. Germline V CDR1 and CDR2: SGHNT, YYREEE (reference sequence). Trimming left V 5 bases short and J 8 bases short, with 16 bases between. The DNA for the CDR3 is TGTGCCAGCAGTACAGGGAAAGATAGGGAAAAACTGTTTTTT. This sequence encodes CASSTGKDREKLFF.

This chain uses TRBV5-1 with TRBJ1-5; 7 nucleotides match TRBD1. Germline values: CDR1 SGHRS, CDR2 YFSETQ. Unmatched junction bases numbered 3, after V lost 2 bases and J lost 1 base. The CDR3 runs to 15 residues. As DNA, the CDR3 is TGCGCCAGCAGCTTACAGGGGTTAAGCAATCAGCCCCAGCATTTT. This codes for CASSLQGLSNQPQHF.

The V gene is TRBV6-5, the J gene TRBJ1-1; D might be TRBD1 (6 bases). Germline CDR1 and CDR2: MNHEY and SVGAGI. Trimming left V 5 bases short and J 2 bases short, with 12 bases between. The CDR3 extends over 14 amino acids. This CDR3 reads CASSPNRANTEAFF. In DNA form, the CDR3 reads TGTGCCAGCAGTCCCAACAGGGCTAACACTGAAGCTTTCTTT.

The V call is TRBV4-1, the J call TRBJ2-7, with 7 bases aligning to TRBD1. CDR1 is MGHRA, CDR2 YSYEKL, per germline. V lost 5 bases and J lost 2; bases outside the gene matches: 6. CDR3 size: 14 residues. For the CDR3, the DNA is TGCGCCAGCAGCGTTGGGGACAGAGCCTACGAGCAGTACTTC. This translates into CASSVGDRAYEQYF.

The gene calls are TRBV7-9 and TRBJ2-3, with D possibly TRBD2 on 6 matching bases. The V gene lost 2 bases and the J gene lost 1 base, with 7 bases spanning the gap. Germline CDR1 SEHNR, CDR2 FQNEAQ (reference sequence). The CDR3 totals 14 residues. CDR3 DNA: TGTGCCAGCAGCTTATCGGGGGGCACAGATACGCAGTATTTT. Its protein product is CASSLSGGTDTQYF.

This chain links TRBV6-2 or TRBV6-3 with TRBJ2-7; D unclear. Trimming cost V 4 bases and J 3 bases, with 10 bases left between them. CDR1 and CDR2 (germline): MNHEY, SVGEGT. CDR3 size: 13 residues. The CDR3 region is CASSFLDFYEQYF. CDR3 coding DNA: TGTGCCAGCAGTTTCTTAGACTTCTACGAGCAGTACTTC.

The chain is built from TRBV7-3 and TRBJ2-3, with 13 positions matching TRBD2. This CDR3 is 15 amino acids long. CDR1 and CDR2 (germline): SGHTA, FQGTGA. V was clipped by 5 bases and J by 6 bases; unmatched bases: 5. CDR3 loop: CASSLLGLAGDTQYF. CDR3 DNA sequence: TGTGCCAGCAGCCTCCTGGGACTAGCGGGGGATACGCAGTATTTT.

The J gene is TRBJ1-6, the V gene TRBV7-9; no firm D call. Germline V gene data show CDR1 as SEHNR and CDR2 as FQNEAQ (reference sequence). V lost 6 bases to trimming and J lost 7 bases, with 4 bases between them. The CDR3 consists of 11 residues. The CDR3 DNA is TGTGCCAGCAGTCGGAATTCACCCCTCCACTTT. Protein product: CASSRNSPLHF.

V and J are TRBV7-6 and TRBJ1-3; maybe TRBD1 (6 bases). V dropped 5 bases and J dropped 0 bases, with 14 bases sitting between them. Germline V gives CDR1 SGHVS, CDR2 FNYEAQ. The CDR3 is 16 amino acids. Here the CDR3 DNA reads TGTGCCAGCAGCCCTACGACAGGCGACTCTGGAAACACCATATATTTT. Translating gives CASSPTTGDSGNTIYF.

This CDR3 reads CASSPDRGRNQPQHF. The CDR3 nucleotides are TGTGCCAGCAGTCCCGACCGGGGGAGAAATCAGCCCCAGCATTTT. The chain joins TRBV6-5 to TRBJ1-5; tentative D call: TRBD1 (5 bases). CDR1 and CDR2 (germline): MNHEY, SVGAGI. This CDR3 contains 15 residues. The V and J ends lost 5 bases and 4 bases respectively, with 15 bases between them.

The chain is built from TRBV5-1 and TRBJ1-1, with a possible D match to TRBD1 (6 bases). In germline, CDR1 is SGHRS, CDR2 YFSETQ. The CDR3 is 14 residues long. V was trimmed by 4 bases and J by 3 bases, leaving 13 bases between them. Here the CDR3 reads CASSQTGLDTEAFF. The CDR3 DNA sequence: TGCGCCAGCAGCCAAACAGGGTTGGACACTGAAGCTTTCTTT.

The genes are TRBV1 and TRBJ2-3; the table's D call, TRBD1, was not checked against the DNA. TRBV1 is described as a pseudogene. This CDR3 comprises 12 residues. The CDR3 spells CTSSPKNQTQYF. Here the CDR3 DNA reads TGCACCAGCAGCCCGAAAAACCAGACGCAGTATTTT.

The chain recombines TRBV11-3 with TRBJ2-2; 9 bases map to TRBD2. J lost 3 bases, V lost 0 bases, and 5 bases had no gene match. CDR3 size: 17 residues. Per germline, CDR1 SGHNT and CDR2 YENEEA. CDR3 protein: CASSLDSGGLYTGELFF. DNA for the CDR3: TGTGCCAGCAGCTTAGATAGCGGGGGCCTATACACCGGGGAGCTGTTTTTT.

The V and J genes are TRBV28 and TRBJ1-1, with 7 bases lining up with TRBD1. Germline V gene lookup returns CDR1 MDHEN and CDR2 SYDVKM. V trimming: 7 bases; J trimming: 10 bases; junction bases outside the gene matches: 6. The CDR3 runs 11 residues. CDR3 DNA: TGTGCCAGCACCTCAGGGGGAAGAGCTTTCTTT. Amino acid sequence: CASTSGGRAFF.

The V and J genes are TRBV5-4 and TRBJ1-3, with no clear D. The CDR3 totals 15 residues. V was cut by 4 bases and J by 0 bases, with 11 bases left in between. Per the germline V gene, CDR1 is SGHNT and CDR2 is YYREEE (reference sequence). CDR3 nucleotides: TGTGCCAGCAGCCTTGAGCCGAACTCTGGAAACACCATATATTTT. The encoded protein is CASSLEPNSGNTIYF.

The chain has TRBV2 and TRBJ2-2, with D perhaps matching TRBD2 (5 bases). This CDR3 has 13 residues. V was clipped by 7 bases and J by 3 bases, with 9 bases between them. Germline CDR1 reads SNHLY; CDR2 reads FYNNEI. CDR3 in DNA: TGTGCCAGCAAGAGGGTTGACACCGGGGAGCTGTTTTTT. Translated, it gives CASKRVDTGELFF.

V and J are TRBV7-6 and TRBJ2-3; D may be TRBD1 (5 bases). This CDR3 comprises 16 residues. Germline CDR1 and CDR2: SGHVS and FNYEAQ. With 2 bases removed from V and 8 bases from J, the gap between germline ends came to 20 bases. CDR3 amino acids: CASSLLSLSRGGTQYF. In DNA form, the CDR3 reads TGTGCCAGCAGCTTACTGTCGTTGTCTAGGGGTGGTACGCAGTATTTT.

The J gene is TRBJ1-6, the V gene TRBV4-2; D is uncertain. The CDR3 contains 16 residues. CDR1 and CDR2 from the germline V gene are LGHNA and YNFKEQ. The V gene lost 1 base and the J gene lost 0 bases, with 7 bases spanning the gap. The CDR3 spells CASSQGDSSYNSPLHF. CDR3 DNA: TGTGCCAGCAGCCAAGGTGATAGCTCCTATAATTCACCCCTCCACTTT.

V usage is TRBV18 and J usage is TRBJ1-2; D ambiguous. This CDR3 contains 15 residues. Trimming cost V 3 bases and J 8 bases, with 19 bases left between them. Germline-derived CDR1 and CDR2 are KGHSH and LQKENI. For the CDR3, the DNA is TGTGCCAGCTCACCGGATTCGACACCGGGGTCAGGCTACACCTTC. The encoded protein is CASSPDSTPGSGYTF.

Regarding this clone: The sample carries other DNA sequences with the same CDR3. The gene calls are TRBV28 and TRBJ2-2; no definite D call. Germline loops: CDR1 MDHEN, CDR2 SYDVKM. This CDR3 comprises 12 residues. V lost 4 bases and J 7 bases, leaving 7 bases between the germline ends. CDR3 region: CASSSSGGELFF. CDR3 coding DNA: TGTGCCAGCAGTTCGTCCGGCGGGGAGCTGTTTTTT.

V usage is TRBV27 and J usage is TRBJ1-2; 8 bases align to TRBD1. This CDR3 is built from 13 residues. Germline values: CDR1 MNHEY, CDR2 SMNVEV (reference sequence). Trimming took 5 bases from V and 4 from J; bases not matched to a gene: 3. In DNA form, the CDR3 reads TGTGCCAGCAGTCCCGGGACAGGCTATGGCTACACCTTC. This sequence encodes CASSPGTGYGYTF.

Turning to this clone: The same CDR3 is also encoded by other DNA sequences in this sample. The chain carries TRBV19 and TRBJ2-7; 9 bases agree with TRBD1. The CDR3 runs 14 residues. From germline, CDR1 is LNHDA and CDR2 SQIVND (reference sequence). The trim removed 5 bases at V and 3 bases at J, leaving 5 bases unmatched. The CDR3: CASSHRDRVYEQYF. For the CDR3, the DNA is TGTGCCAGTAGTCATCGGGACAGGGTCTACGAGCAGTACTTC.

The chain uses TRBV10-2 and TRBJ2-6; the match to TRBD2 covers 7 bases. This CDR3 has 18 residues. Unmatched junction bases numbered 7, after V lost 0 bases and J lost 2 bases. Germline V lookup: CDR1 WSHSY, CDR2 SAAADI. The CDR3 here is CASSESNGRGAGANVLTF. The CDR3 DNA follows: TGCGCCAGCAGTGAGTCAAATGGGAGGGGTGCTGGGGCCAACGTCCTGACTTTC.